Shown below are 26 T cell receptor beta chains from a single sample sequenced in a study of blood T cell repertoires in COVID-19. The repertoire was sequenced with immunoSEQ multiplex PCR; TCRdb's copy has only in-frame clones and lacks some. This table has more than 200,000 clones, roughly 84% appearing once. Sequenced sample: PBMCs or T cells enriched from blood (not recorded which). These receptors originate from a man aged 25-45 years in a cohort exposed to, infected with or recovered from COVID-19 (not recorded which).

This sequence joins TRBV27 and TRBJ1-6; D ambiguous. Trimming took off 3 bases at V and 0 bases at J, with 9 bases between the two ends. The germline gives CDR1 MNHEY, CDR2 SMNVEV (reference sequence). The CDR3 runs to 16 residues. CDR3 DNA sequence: TGTGCCAGCAGTTTTGTAGCGAGCTCCTATAATTCACCCCTCCACTTT. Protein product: CASSFVASSYNSPLHF.

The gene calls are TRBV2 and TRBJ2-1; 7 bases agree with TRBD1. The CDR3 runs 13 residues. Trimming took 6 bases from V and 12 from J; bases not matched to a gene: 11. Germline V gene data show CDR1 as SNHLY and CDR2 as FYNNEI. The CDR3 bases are TGTGCCAGCAGCGTTAGACAGGGAGAGGTGCAGTTCTTC. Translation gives CASSVRQGEVQFF.

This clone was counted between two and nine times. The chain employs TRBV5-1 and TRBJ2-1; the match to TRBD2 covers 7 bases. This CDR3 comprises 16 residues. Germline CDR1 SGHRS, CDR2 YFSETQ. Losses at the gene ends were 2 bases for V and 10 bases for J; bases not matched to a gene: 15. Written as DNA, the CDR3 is TGCGCCAGCAGCTTAAATGGAGCGGGGTCTCGTCCCGAGCAGTTCTTC. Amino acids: CASSLNGAGSRPEQFF. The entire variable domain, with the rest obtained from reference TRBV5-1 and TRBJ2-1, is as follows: KAGVTQTPRYLIKTRGQQVTLSCSPISGHRSVSWYQQTPGQGLQFLFEYFSETQRNKGNFPGRFSGRQFSNSRSEMNVSTLELGDSALYLCASSLNGAGSRPEQFFGPGTRLTVL.

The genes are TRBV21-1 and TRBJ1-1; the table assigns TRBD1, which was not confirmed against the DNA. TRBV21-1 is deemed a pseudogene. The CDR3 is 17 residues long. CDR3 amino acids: CASSKEQGPRPSTEAFF. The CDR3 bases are TGTGCCAGCAGCAAAGAACAGGGACCCCGCCCAAGCACTGAAGCTTTCTTT.

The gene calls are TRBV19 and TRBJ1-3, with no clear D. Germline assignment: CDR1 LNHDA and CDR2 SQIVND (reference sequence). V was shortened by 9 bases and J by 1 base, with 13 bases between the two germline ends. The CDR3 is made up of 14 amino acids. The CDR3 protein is CASQSRGSGNTIYF. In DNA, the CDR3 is TGTGCCAGCCAAAGTCGGGGTTCTGGAAACACCATATATTTT.

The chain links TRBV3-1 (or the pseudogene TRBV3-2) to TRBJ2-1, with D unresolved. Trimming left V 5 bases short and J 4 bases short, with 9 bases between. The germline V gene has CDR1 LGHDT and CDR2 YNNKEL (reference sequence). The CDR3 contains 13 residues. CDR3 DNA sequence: TGTGCCAGCAGCAAGAGCTGGTACAATGAGCAGTTCTTC. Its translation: CASSKSWYNEQFF.

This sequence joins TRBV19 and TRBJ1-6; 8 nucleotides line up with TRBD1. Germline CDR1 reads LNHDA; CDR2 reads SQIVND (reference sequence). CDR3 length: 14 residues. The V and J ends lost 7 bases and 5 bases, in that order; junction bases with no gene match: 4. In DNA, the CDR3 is TGTGCCAGTACTGCGGGACAGGATAATTCACCCCTCCACTTT. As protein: CASTAGQDNSPLHF.

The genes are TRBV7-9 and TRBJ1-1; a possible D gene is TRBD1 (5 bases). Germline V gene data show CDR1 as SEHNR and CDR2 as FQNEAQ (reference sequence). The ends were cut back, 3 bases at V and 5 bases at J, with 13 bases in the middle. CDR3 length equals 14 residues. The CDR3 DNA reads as TGTGCCAGCAGCTTCGGGGGTGACGGTACTGAAGCTTTCTTT. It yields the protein CASSFGGDGTEAFF.

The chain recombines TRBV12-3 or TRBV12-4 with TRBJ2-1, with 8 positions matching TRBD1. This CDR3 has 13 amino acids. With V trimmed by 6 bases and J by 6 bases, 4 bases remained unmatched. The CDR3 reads CASRHDRGNEQFF. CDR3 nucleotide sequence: TGTGCCAGCAGACACGACAGGGGCAATGAGCAGTTCTTC.

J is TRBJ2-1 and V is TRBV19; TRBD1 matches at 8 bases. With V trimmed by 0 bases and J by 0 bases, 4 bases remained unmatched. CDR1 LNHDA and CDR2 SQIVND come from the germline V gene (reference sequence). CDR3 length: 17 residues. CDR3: CASSIDRTGLSYNEQFF. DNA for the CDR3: TGTGCCAGTAGTATAGATCGGACAGGGCTCTCCTACAATGAGCAGTTCTTC.

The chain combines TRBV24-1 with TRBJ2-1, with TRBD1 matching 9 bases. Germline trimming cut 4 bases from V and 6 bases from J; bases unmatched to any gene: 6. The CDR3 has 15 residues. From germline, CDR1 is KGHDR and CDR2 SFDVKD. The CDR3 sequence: CATSDSDRGSNEQFF. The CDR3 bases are TGTGCCACCAGTGACTCAGACAGGGGGAGCAATGAGCAGTTCTTC.

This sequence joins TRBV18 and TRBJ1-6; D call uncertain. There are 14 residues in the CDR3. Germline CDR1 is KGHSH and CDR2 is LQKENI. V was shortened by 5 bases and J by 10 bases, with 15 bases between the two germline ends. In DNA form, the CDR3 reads TGTGCCAGCTCATCTACCTTCGGTTACTCACCCCTCCACTTT. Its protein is CASSSTFGYSPLHF.

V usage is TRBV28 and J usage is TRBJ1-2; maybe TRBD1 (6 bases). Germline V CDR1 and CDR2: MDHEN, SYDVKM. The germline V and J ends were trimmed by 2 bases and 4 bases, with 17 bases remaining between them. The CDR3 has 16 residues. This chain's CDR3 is CASSLTGGAGTYGYTF. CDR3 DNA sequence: TGTGCCAGCAGTTTAACTGGGGGCGCAGGTACCTATGGCTACACCTTC.

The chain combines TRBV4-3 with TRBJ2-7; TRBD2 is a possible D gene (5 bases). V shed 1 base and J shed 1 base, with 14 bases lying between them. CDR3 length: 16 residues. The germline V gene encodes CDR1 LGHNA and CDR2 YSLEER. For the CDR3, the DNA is TGCGCCAGCAGCCAAGGCGTATCAGGCGGGTCCTACGAGCAGTACTTC. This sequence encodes CASSQGVSGGSYEQYF.

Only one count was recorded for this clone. DNA for the CDR3: TGTGCCAGCAGTTACCGGGACAGGGACTATGGCTACACCTTC. Its translation is CASSYRDRDYGYTF. The genes are TRBV6-2 or TRBV6-3 and TRBJ1-2; 9 positions match TRBD1. In germline, CDR1 is MNHEY, CDR2 SVGEGT. J gave up 3 bases and V 2 bases, and 1 base lay outside the gene matches. The CDR3 consists of 14 residues.

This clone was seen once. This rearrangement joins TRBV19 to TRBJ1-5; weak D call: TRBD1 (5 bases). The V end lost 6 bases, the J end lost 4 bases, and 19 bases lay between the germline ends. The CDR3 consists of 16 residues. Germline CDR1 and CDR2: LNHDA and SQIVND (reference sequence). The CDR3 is CASSRKTSRDNQPQHF. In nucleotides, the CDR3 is TGTGCCAGTAGCAGAAAGACCAGCAGGGATAATCAGCCCCAGCATTTT.

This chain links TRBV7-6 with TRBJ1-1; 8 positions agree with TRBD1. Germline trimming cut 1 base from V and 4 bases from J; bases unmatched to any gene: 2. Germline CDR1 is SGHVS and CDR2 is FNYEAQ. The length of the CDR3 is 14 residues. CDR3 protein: CASSLGTGFTEAFF. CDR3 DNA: TGTGCCAGCAGCTTAGGGACAGGGTTCACTGAAGCTTTCTTT.

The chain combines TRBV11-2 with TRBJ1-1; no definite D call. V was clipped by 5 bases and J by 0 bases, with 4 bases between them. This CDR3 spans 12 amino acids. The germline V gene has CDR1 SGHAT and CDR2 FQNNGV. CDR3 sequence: CASSGLNTEAFF. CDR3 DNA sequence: TGTGCCAGCAGCGGCCTGAACACTGAAGCTTTCTTT.

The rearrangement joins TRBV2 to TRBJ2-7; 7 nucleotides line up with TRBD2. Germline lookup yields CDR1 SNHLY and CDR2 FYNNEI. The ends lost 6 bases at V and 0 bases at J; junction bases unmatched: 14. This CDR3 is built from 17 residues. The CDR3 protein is CASRGDYTQFSSYEQYF. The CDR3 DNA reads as TGTGCCAGCAGGGGGGACTATACCCAGTTCAGCTCCTACGAGCAGTACTTC.

This chain's CDR3 is CASNMGQSYGYTF. DNA for the CDR3: TGCGCCAGCAATATGGGACAGAGCTATGGCTACACCTTC. The rearrangement uses TRBV5-1 and TRBJ1-2; 7 bases agree with TRBD1. The germline V gene encodes CDR1 SGHRS and CDR2 YFSETQ. Trimming at V came to 6 bases and at J to 4 bases, leaving 6 bases not matched to a gene. The CDR3 totals 13 residues.

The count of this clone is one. The CDR3 sequence is CASSKKRGGALGTDTQYF. The CDR3 coding sequence is TGTGCCAGCAGCAAAAAGAGGGGGGGAGCGTTAGGCACAGATACGCAGTATTTT. The chain combines TRBV21-1 with TRBJ2-3; TRBD2 is the table's D call, not checked against the DNA. TRBV21-1 is a documented pseudogene. This CDR3 comprises 18 residues.

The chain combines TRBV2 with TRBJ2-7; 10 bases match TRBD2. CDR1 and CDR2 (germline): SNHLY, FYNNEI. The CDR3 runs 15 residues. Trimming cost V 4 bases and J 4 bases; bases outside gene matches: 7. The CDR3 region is CASSGVAGGIYEQYF. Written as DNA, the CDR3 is TGTGCCAGCAGTGGAGTAGCGGGAGGCATATACGAGCAGTACTTC. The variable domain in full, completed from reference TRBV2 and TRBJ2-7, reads EPEVTQTPSHQVTQMGQEVILRCVPISNHLYFYWYRQILGQKVEFLVSFYNNEISEKSEIFDDQFSVERPDGSNFTLKIRSTKLEDSAMYFCASSGVAGGIYEQYFGPGTRLTVT.

CDR3 residues: CASSTSWTGMNEQFF. CDR3 coding DNA: TGTGCCAGCAGCACCTCCTGGACAGGGATGAATGAGCAGTTCTTC. The genes are TRBV7-3 and TRBJ2-1; TRBD1 agrees at 8 bases. The CDR3 loop spans 15 amino acids. Germline-derived CDR1 and CDR2 are SGHTA and FQGTGA. V lost 5 bases to trimming and J lost 7 bases; unmatched junction nucleotides: 10.

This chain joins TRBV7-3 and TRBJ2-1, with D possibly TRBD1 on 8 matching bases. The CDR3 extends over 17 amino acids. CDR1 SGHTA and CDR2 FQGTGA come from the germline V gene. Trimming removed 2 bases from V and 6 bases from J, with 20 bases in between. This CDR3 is CASSLQGTGGLLNEQFF. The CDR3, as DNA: TGTGCCAGCAGCTTACAGGGAACAGGGGGACTACTCAATGAGCAGTTCTTC.

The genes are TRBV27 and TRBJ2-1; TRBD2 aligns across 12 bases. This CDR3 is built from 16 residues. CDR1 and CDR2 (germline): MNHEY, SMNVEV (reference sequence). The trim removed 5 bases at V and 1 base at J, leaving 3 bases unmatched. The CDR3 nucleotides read TGTGCCAGCAGTCTCGGACTAGCGGGGTCCTACAATGAGCAGTTCTTC. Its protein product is CASSLGLAGSYNEQFF.

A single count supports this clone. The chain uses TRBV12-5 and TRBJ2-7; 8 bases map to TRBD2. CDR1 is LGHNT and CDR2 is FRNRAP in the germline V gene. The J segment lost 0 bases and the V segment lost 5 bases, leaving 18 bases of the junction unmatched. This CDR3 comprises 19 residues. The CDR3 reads CASGTEGGTKLAASYEQYF. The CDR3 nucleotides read TGTGCTAGTGGTACCGAAGGAGGGACAAAACTAGCGGCCTCCTACGAGCAGTACTTC. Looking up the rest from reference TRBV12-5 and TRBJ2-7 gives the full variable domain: DARVTQTPRHKVTEMGQEVTMRCQPILGHNTVFWYRQTMMQGLELLAYFRNRAPLDDSGMPKDRFSAEMPDATLATLKIQPSEPRDSAVYFCASGTEGGTKLAASYEQYFGPGTRLTVT.